The 5 T cell receptor beta chains below all came from one sample that was sequenced in a study of T cell clonality in common variable immunodeficiency. The method was immunoSEQ multiplex PCR; TCRdb's version includes in-frame clones alone and lacks a portion of them. Recorded here are tens of thousands of clones, with no singletons, and the ten leading clones hold less than 2%. Sequencing was done on a sample of peripheral blood mononuclear cells. Every receptor here comes from a person aged 18-70 years in good health.

This clone was seen ten or more times. The read is 3 residues too short to cover the CDR3 end, so that end is filled in from the germline J gene. The chain is built from TRBV6-2 or TRBV6-3 and TRBJ2-2; D is possibly TRBD1 (5 bases). Per the germline V gene, CDR1 is MNHEY and CDR2 is SVGEGT. Trimming left V 7 bases short and J 0 bases short, with 12 bases between. The CDR3 runs 15 residues. The DNA read from the CDR3 is TGTGCCAGCACGCCTCTCAGGGCGAACACCGGGGAG. Protein: CASTPLRANTGE. The complete CDR3 reads CASTPLRANTGELFF.

This clone has a count of ten or more. The read ends 3 residues early relative to the CDR3; the germline J gene fills the gap. The gene calls are TRBV20-1 and TRBJ2-1, with 12 bases aligning to TRBD2. Losses at the gene ends were 0 bases for V and 2 bases for J; bases not matched to a gene: 20. CDR3 length: 22 amino acids. CDR1 is DFQATT, CDR2 SNEGSKA, per germline (reference sequence). The CDR3 region is CSARDIWASRLAGGMAYNEQFF. The CDR3 DNA, read in part, is TGCAGTGCTAGAGATATTTGGGCGAGTAGGCTAGCGGGAGGGATGGCCTACAATGAG.

Note on this clone: Read data end 3 residues before the CDR3 end; the end is taken from the germline J gene. This chain joins TRBV5-1 and TRBJ1-6; D unclear. From germline, CDR1 is SGHRS and CDR2 YFSETQ. V gave up 0 bases and J gave up 2 bases, with 6 bases separating them. This CDR3 region has 15 residues. Here the CDR3 reads CASSLDSPYNSPLHF. The CDR3 bases that were read are TGCGCCAGCAGCTTGGACAGCCCCTATAATTCACCC.

This clone was detected ten times or more. The sequenced fragment ends 3 residues before the CDR3 boundary, so the rest is inferred from the germline J gene. The chain recombines TRBV10-3 with TRBJ2-5; 9 bases map to TRBD1. V lost 6 bases and J lost 5; bases outside the gene matches: 7. Germline loops: CDR1 ENHRY, CDR2 SYGVKD. This CDR3 comprises 14 residues. The CDR3 loop is CAIRGQGRRETQYF. CDR3 bases read: TGTGCCATCAGAGGACAGGGGAGGCGTGAGACC.

This clone was found many times. The read ends 3 residues before the CDR3 terminus; that terminus is restored from the germline J gene. The chain has TRBV9 and TRBJ2-2; D uncertain. Deletions cut 2 bases from V and 0 bases from J, with 14 bases between. CDR1 and CDR2 (germline): SGDLS, YYNGEE. This CDR3 has 17 residues. CDR3 amino acids: CASSVIRNPTNTGELFF. Partial CDR3 DNA: TGTGCCAGCAGCGTTATCAGGAATCCTACGAACACCGGGGAG.